This T cell receptor (beta chain) was retrieved from a study of OX40 agonist ivuxolimab in advanced cancers. Study information: Males comprised roughly four fifths of the group, whose mean age was about 60 years (range roughly 20 to 85). The eligibility criteria allowed prior anti-PD-1, anti-PD-L1 or anti-CTLA-4 therapy, and approximately 38% had some. Three dose-escalation patients had partial responses: one with hepatocellular carcinoma and two with cutaneous melanoma.

A remark on this clone: The antigen remains unidentified.

Study results and caveats: CD4+ and CD8+ blood T cells expanded clonally by week 6 at 0.1 to 3.0 mg/kg.

Profiled with immunoSEQ multiplex PCR; TCRdb holds only in-frame clones, not every one. The sample has tens of thousands of clones, approximately 84% seen once. Germline CDR1 reads SGDLS; CDR2 reads YYNGEE. This CDR3 region has 13 residues. Trimming shortened V by 4 bases and J by 4 bases, and 11 bases separated the two germline ends. This sequence originates from an adult with an advanced solid tumor such as melanoma, head and neck, liver or kidney cancer. This sample comprised CD4+ or CD8+ T cells sorted from blood, obtained in a trial of the OX40 agonist ivuxolimab. This chain uses TRBV9 with TRBJ1-2; no reliable D call. The CDR3 protein is CASSPDWGYGYTF. The CDR3, as DNA: TGTGCCAGCAGCCCAGATTGGGGCTATGGCTACACCTTC.